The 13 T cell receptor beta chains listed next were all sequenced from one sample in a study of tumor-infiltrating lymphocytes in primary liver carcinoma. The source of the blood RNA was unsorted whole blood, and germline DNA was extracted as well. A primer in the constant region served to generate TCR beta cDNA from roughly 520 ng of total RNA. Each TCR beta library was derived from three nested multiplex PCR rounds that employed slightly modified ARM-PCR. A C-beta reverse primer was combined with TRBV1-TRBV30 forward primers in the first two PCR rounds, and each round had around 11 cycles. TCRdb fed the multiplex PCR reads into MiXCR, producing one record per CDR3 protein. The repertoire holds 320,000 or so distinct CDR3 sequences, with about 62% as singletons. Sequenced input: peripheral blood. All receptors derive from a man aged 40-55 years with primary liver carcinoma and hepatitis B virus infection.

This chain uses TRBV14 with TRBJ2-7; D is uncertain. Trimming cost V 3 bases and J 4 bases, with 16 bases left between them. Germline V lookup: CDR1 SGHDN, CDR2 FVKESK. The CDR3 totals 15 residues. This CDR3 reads CASSHSLQAVYEQYF. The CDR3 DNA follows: TGTGCCAGCAGCCATTCACTACAAGCAGTTTACGAGCAGTACTTC.

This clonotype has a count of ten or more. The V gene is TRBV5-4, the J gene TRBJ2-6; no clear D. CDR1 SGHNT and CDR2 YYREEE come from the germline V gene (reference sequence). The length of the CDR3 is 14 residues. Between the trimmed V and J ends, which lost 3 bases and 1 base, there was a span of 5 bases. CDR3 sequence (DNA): TGTGCCAGCAGCTCGGGTTCTGGGGCCAACGTCCTGACTTTC. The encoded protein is CASSSGSGANVLTF.

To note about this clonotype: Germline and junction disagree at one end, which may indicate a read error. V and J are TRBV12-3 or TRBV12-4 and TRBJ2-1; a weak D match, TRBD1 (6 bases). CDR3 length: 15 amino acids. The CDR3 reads CVSSLKHGQYNEQFF. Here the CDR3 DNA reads TGTGTCAGCAGTTTAAAACATGGACAGTACAATGAGCAGTTCTTC.

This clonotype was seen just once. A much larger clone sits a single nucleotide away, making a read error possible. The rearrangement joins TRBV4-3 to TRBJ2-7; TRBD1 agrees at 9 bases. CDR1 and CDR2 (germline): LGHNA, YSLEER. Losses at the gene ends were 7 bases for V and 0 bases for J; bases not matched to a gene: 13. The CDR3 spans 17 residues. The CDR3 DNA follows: TGCGCCAGCAACCATCTTTCGGGACAGGGCGTCTCCTACGAGCAGTACTTC. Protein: CASNHLSGQGVSYEQYF.

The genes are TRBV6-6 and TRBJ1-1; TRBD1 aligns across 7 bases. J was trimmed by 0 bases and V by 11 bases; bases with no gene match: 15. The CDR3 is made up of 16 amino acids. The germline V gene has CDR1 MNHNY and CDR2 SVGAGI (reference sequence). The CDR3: CARTGTAGLVNTEAFF. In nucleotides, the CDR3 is TGTGCCCGCACCGGGACAGCGGGTTTAGTGAACACTGAAGCTTTCTTT.

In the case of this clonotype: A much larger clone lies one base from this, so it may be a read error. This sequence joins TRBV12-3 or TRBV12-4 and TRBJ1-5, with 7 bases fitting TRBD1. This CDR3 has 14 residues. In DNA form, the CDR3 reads TGTTCCAGCAGACAGGGTACGGGCAATCAGCCCCAGCATTTT. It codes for CSSRQGTGNQPQHF.

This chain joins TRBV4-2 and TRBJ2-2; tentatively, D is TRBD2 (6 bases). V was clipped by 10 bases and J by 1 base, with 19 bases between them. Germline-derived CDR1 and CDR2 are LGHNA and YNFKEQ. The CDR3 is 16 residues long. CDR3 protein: CAINQDPSENTGELFF. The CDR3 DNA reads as TGTGCCATCAACCAAGATCCTAGCGAGAACACCGGGGAGCTGTTTTTT.

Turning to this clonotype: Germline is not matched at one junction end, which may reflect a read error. Here the CDR3 DNA reads TGTACCAGCAGCTTAGGAAGGACGATCTCCTACGAGCAGTACTTC. This encodes CTSSLGRTISYEQYF. J is TRBJ2-7 and V is TRBV11-1; D uncertain. This CDR3 is built from 15 residues. Germline V gene lookup returns CDR1 SGHAT and CDR2 FQDESV (reference sequence).

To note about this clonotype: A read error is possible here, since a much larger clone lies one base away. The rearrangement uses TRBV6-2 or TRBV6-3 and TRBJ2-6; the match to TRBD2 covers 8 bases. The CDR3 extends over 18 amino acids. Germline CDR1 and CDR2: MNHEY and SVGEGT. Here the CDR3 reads CVSTSSGLSNLGANVLTF. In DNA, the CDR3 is TGTGTCAGCACCTCTAGCGGGCTCTCGAATCTGGGGGCCAACGTCCTGACTTTC.

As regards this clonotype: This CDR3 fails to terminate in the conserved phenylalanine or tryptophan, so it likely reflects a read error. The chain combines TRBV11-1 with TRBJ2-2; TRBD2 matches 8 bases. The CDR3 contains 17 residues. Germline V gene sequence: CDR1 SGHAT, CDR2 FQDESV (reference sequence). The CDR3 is CASSFQPGLVAPVELFS. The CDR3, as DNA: TGTGCCAGTAGCTTCCAACCGGGACTAGTGGCGCCCGTTGAGCTGTTTTCT.

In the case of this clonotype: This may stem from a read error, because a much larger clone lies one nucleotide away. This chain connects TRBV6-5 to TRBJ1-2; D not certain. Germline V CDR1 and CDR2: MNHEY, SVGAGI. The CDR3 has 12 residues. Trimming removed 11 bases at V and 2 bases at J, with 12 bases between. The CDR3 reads CAPKGQNYGYTF. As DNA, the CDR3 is TGTGCCCCCAAAGGGCAGAACTATGGCTACACCTTC.

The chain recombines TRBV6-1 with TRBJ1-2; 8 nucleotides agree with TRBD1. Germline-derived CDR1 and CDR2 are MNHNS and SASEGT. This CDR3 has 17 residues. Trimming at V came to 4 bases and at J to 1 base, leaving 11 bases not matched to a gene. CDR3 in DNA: TGTGCCAGCAGTGTGTCCAGGACAGGGTCCCTTAACTATGGCTACACCTTC. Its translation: CASSVSRTGSLNYGYTF.

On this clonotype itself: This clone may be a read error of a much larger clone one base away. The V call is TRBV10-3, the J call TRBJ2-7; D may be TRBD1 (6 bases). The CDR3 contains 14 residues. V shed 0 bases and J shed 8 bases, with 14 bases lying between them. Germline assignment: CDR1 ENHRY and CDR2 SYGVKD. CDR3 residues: CAISESAGEMKQYF. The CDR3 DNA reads TGTGCCATCAGTGAGTCGGCAGGGGAAATGAAGCAGTACTTC.